This TCR beta chain was sequenced for a study of blood T cell repertoires in COVID-19. In the study overall: In each case, the material was cDNA or gDNA derived from T cells, B-cell-depleted T cells, or PBMCs.

The germline V gene encodes CDR1 LGHNA and CDR2 YNFKEQ. Trimming at V came to 0 bases and at J to 6 bases, leaving 4 bases not matched to a gene. The CDR3 extends over 15 amino acids. Measured with immunoSEQ multiplex PCR; TCRdb has only the in-frame clones, and not every one. The sample lists some 77,000 clones, about 84% occurring once. Sequencing was performed on peripheral blood. The rearrangement joins TRBV4-2 to TRBJ1-5; TRBD1 aligns across 8 bases. The receptor was isolated from a woman in her sixties or seventies with acute or convalescent COVID-19. This CDR3 reads CASSQESGGGQPQHF. As DNA, the CDR3 is TGTGCCAGCAGCCAAGAGTCAGGGGGCGGTCAGCCCCAGCATTTT.